This note documents a single T cell receptor beta chain sequence. Germline CDR1 SGHTA, CDR2 FQGTGA. CDR3 length: 16 residues. J gave up 7 bases and V 5 bases, and 12 bases lay outside the gene matches. Here immunoSEQ multiplex PCR was the method, and the copy in TCRdb shows in-frame clones only, minus some. The repertoire consists of 650,000 to 800,000 clones, with 80% to 90% occurring once and the leading ten covering 0.2% to 0.3%. The data stem from a study of blood T cell repertoires in COVID-19. About the research overall: Some COVID-19 samples were acute and others convalescent; all came from the United States, Italy and Spain. In each case, the material was cDNA or gDNA derived from T cells, B-cell-depleted T cells, or PBMCs.

The rearrangement links TRBV7-3 to TRBJ2-1; 9 bases map to TRBD1. The receptor comes from a woman between 18 and 30 years old with acute or convalescent COVID-19. Sequencing was performed on peripheral blood. The CDR3: CASSPIPGQGKNEQFF. The CDR3 DNA sequence: TGTGCCAGCAGCCCAATCCCGGGACAGGGCAAGAATGAGCAGTTCTTC.